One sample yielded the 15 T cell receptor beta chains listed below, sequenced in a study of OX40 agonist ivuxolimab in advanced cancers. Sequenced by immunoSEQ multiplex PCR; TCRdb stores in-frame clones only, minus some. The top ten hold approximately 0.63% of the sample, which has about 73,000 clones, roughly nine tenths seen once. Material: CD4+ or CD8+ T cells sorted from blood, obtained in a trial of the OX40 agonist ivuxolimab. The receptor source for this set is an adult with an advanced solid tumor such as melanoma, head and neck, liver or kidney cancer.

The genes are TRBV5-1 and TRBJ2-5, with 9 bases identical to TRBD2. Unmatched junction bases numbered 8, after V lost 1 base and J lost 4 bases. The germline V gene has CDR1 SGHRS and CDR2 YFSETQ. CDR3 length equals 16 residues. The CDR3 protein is CASSLSSGISGETQYF. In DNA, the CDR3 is TGCGCCAGCAGCTTGTCTAGCGGGATTTCTGGAGAGACCCAGTACTTC.

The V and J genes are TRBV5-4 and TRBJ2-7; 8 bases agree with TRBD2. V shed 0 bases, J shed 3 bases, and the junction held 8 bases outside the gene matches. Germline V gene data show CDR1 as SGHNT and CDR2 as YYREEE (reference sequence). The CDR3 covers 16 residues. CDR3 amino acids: CASSLGLAGWYYEQYF. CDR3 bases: TGTGCCAGCAGCTTGGGGCTAGCGGGCTGGTACTACGAGCAGTACTTC.

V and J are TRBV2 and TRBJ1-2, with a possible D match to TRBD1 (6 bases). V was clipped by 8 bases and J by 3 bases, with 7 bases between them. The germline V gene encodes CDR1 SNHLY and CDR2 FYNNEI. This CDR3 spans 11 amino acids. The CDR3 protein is CASRGHYGYTF. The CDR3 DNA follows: TGTGCCAGCCGGGGGCACTATGGCTACACCTTC.

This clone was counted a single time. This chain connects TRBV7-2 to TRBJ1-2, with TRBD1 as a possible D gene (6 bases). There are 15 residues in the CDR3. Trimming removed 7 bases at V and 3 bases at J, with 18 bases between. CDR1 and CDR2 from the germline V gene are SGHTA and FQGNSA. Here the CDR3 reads CASTGGGGSDYGYTF. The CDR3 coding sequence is TGTGCCAGCACCGGAGGGGGAGGGAGCGACTATGGCTACACCTTC.

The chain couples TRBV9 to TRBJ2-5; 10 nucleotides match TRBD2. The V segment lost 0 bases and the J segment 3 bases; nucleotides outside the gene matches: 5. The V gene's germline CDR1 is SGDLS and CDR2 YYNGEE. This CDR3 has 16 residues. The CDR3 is CASSVAPAGGKETQYF. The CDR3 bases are TGTGCCAGCAGCGTAGCCCCAGCGGGAGGGAAAGAGACCCAGTACTTC.

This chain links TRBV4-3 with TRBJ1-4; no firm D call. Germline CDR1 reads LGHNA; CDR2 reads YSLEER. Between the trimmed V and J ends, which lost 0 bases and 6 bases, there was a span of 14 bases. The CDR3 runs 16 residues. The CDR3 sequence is CASSQDLKRVDEKLFF. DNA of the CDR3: TGCGCCAGCAGCCAAGATTTAAAGAGGGTTGATGAAAAACTGTTTTTT.

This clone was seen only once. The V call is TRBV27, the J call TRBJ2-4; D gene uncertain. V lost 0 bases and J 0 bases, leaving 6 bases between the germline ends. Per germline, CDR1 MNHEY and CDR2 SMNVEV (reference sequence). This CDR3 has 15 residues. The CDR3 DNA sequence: TGTGCCAGCAGTTTATCCTGGGGAGCCAAAAACATTCAGTACTTC. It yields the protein CASSLSWGAKNIQYF.

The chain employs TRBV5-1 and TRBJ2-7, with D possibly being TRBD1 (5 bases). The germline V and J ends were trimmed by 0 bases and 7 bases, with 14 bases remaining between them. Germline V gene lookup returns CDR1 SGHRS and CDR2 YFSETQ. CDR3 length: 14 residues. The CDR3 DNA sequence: TGCGCCAGCAGCTTGGAAGGGGTTGGCTATGAGCAGTACTTC. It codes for CASSLEGVGYEQYF.

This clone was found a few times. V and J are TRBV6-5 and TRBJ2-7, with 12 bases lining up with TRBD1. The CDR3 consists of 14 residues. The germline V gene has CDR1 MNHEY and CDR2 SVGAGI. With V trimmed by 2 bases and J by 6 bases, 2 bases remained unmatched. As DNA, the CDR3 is TGTGCCAGCAGTTACGGGGACAGGGGGCCCGAGCAGTACTTC. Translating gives CASSYGDRGPEQYF.

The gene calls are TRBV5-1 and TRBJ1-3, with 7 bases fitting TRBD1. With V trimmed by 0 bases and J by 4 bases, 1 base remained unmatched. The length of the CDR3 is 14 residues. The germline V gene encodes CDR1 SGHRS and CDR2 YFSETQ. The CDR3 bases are TGCGCCAGCAGCTTGGAGACAGGGGGAAACACCATATATTTT. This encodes CASSLETGGNTIYF.

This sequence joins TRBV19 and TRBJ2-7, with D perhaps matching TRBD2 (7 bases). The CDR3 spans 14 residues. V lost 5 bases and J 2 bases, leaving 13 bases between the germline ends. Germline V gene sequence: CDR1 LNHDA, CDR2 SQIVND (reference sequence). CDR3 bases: TGTGCCAGTAGTTGGGGGGGGCGCACCTACGAGCAGTACTTC. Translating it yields CASSWGGRTYEQYF.

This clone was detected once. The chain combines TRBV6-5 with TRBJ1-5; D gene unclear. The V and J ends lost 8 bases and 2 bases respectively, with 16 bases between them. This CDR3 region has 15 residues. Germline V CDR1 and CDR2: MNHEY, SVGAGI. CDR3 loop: CASRLDPAGNQPQHF. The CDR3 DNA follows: TGTGCCAGCCGACTGGATCCGGCGGGCAATCAGCCCCAGCATTTT.

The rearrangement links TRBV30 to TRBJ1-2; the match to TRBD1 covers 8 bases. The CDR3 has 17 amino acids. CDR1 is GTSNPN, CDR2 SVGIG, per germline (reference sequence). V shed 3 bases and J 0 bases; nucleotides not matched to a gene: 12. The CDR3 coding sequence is TGTGCCTGGAGAGGCGGACAGGGAACTCTCACTAACTATGGCTACACCTTC. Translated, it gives CAWRGGQGTLTNYGYTF.

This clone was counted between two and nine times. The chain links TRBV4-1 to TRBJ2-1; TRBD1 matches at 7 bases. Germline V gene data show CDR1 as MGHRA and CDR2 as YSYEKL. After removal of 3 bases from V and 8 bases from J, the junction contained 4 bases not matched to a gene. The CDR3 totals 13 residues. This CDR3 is CASSQAQGDEQFF. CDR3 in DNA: TGCGCCAGCAGCCAGGCCCAGGGGGATGAGCAGTTCTTC.

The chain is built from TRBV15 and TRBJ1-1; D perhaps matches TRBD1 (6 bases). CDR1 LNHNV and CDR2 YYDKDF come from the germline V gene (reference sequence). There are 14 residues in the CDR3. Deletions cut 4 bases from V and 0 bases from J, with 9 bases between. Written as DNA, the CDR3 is TGTGCCACCAGCACCGGACAGATGAACACTGAAGCTTTCTTT. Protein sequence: CATSTGQMNTEAFF. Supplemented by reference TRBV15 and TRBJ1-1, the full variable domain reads DAMVIQNPRYQVTQFGKPVTLSCSQTLNHNVMYWYQQKSSQAPKLLFHYYDKDFNNEADTPDNFQSRRPNTSFCFLDIRSPGLGDTAMYLCATSTGQMNTEAFFGQGTRLTVV.